This T cell receptor beta chain was identified in a study of T cell repertoires in cytomegalovirus infection. Overall study context: Epitope selection comprised recently identified HLA-C-restricted CMV epitopes and well-studied HLA-B-restricted CMV epitopes. CMV infection together with matching HLA type was indicated by public TCR beta signatures. General study results and limits: Frequencies of public TCR beta families were cumulated, and this identified carriers of CMV plus the relevant HLA. Within the response measured ex vivo, HLA-C-restricted CMV-specific TCR beta clonotypes were dominant.

From germline, CDR1 is MNHGY and CDR2 SAAAGT. Trimming took 0 bases from V and 1 from J, leaving 10 bases between them. This CDR3 comprises 16 residues. TCRdb re-derived calls from the reads in MiXCR, one entry per CDR3 protein. Among roughly 920,000 distinct CDR3 sequences listed, approximately 31% were seen once. Of note for this clonotype: What it binds is unknown.

The chain couples TRBV6-8 to TRBJ1-5; possibly TRBD1 for D (5 bases). The receptor's source is a human donor in good health (CMV status not recorded). Some clones in this sample may be carry-over from other donors' samples. Material: cultured CD8+ T cells from PBMCs, obtained from culture after CMV antigen stimulation. CDR3 sequence: CASSYSGTPSNQPQHF. Here the CDR3 DNA reads TGTGCCAGCAGTTACTCGGGGACGCCCAGCAATCAGCCCCAGCATTTT.